This is a list of T cell receptor beta chains from one sample in a study of T cells after yellow fever vaccination. MiXCR, run by TCRdb on the 5' RACE reads, gives a single entry per CDR3 protein. This table has more than 350,000 distinct CDR3 sequences, 11% appearing once. The sequences come from PBMCs, collected on the day of the first yellow fever vaccination. These receptors all come from a man in his late teens or twenties who received the YFV17D yellow fever vaccine. The CDR3 runs from the conserved cysteine through the conserved F or W. Fields, in order: V gene, J gene, CDR3 protein.

>TRBV6-5|TRBJ1-2
CASTVTGAGYTF
>TRBV9|TRBJ2-2
CASSATTTSGDRSARTGELFF
>TRBV7-2|TRBJ1-3
CASSLAHGAGNTIYF
>TRBV15|TRBJ2-5
CATSRVPGAYQETQYF
>TRBV24-1|TRBJ2-4
CATSDPDRESLLAKNIQYF
>TRBV12-3/TRBV12-4|TRBJ2-7
CASSPDTYEQYF
>TRBV4-1|TRBJ2-3
CASSQARDTLREDTQYF
>TRBV7-7|TRBJ2-1
CASSPPGDKAEQFF
>TRBV27|TRBJ2-1
CASNNRVEQFF
>TRBV27|TRBJ1-1
CASSDPGHSNTEAFF
>TRBV6-1|TRBJ2-7
CASSSRDRNEQYF
>TRBV19|TRBJ1-5
CASSGREYQPQHF
>TRBV5-4|TRBJ2-1
CASSDRQGNNEQFF
>TRBV18|TRBJ2-7
CASSPPSGGGSSYEQYF
>TRBV13|TRBJ2-5
CASSLEQGWETQYF
>TRBV28|TRBJ1-2
CASSSGDWHYGYTF
>TRBV18|TRBJ1-1
CASSVEEATEAFF
>TRBV7-6|TRBJ2-5
CASSPEVGGTQYF
>TRBV4-1|TRBJ2-3
CASSQEAHTQYF
>TRBV20-1|TRBJ2-3
CSASDPPDTQYF
>TRBV5-1|TRBJ1-1
CAISLSAHNTEAFF
>TRBV14|TRBJ2-1
CASSHSWGRPYNEQFF
>TRBV7-9|TRBJ2-4
CASSPPGQGVYIQYF
>TRBV12-3/TRBV12-4|TRBJ1-1
CASSVGHWNTEAFF
>TRBV5-1|TRBJ2-1
CASRLVTGIAYNEQFF
>TRBV6-5|TRBJ2-7
CASSSRQGLFYEQYF
>TRBV28|TRBJ2-2
CASSLGSQNTGELFF
>TRBV29-1|TRBJ2-2
CSVAHSTGELFF
>TRBV20-1|TRBJ1-6
CSASSASNRDSPLHF
>TRBV28|TRBJ1-2
CASTNPGIAYYGYTF
>TRBV10-2|TRBJ2-1
CASSESQEVGFF
>TRBV5-1|TRBJ2-2
CASSKGQGWTGELFF
>TRBV7-8|TRBJ1-2
CASSSGWGIDNYGYTF
>TRBV18|TRBJ1-2
CASSPTGGVADGYTF
>TRBV11-2|TRBJ1-6
CASSFGPGTYNSPLHF
>TRBV29-1|TRBJ1-6
CSVGEVGNSPLHF
>TRBV11-3|TRBJ2-3
CASSSGGPDTQYF
>TRBV29-1|TRBJ2-4
CSVTTAKNIQYF
>TRBV7-2|TRBJ2-7
CASSDRPVGEQYF
>TRBV6-1|TRBJ1-4
CASSERGQLLARGSF
>TRBV4-1|TRBJ1-6
CASSQVQGSDNSPLHF
>TRBV29-1|TRBJ1-1
CSVDSGNTEAFF
>TRBV25-1|TRBJ2-7
CASTMDSYEQYF
>TRBV4-1|TRBJ2-2
CASSQRAAAGELFF
>TRBV3-1|TRBJ1-1
CASSQAGQGGTEAFF
>TRBV2|TRBJ2-4
CASSEPQGSKNIQYF